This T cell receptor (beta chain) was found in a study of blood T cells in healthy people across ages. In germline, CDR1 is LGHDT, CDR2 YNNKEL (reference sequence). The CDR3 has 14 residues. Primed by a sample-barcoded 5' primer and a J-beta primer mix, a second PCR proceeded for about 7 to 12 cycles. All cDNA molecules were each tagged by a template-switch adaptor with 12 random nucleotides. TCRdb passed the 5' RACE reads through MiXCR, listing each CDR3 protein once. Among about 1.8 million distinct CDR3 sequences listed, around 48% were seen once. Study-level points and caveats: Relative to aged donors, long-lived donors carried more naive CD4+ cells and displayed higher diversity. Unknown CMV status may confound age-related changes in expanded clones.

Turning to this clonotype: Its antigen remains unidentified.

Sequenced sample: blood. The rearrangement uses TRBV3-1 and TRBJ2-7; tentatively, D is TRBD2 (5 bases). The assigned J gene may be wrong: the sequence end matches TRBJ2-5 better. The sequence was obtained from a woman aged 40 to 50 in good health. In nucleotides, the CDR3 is TGTGCCAGCAGCCAAGTCCCAAGCGAGGGGACCCAGTACTTC. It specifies CASSQVPSEGTQYF.